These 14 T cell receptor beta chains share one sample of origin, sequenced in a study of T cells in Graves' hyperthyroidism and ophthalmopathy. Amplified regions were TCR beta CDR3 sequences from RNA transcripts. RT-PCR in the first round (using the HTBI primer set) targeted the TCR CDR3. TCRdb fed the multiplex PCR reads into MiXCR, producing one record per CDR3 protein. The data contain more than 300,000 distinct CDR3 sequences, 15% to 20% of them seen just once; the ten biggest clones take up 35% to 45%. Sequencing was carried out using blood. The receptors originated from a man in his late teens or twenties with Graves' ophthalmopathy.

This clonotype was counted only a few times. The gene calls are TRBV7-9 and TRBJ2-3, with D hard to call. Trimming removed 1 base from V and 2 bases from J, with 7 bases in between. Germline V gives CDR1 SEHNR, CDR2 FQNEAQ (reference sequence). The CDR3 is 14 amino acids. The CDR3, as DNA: TGTGCCAGCAGCTTAGACGGTTTCACAGATACGCAGTATTTT. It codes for CASSLDGFTDTQYF.

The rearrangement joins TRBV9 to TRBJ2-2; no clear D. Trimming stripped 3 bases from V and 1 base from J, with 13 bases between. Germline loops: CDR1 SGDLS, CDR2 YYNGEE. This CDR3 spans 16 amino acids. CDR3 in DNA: TGTGCCAGCAGCGGGGTAGGTGACCAGAACACCGGGGAGCTGTTTTTT. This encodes CASSGVGDQNTGELFF.

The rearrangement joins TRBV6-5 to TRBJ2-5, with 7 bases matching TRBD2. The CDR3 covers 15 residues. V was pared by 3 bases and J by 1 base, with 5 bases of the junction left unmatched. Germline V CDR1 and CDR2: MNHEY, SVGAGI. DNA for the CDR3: TGTGCCAGCAGTTATTATCCGGGGGGCCAAGAGACCCAGTACTTC. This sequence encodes CASSYYPGGQETQYF.

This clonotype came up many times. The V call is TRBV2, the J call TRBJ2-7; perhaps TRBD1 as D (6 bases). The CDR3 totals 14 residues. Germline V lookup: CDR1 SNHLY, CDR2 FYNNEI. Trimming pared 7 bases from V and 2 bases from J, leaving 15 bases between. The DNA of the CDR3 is TGTGCCAGCAAGCAACACAGGGACCCCTACGAGCAGTACTTC. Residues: CASKQHRDPYEQYF.

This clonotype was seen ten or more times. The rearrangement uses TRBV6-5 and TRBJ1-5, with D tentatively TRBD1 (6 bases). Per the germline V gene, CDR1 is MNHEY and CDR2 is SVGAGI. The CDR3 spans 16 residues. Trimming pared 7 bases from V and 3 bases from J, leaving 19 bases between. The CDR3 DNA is TGTGCCAGCACCACGCAACGATCAGGGGCCAATCAGCCCCAGCATTTT. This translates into CASTTQRSGANQPQHF.

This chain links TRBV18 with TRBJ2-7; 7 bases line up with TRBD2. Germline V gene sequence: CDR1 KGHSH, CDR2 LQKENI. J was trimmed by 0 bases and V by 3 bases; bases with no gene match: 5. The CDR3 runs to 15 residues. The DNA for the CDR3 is TGTGCCAGCTCACCGGGGGGGAAAAGCTCCTACGAGCAGTACTTC. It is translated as CASSPGGKSSYEQYF.

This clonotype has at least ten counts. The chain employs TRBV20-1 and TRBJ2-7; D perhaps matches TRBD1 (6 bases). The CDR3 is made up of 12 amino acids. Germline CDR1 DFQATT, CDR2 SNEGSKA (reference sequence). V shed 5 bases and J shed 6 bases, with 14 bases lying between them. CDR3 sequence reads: CSAFRKGVEQYF. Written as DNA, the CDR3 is TGCAGTGCTTTTCGAAAGGGGGTCGAGCAGTACTTC.

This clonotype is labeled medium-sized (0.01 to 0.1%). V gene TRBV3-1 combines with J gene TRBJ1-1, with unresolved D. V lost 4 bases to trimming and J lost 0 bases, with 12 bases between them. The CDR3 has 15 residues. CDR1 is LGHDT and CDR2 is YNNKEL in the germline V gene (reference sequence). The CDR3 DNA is TGTGCCAGCAGCCCCTCAGATGCGGTGAACACTGAAGCTTTCTTT. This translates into CASSPSDAVNTEAFF.

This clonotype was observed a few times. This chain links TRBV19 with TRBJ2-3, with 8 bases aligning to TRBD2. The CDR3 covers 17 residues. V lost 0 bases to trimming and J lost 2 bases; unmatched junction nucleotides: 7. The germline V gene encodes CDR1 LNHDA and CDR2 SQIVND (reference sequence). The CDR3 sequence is CASSIDGSGGATDTQYF. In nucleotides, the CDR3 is TGTGCCAGTAGTATAGATGGGTCGGGGGGGGCCACAGATACGCAGTATTTT. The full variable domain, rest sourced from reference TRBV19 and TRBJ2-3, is DGGITQSPKYLFRKEGQNVTLSCEQNLNHDAMYWYRQDPGQGLRLIYYSQIVNDFQKGDIAEGYSVSREKKESFPLTVTSAQKNPTAFYLCASSIDGSGGATDTQYFGPGTRLTVL.

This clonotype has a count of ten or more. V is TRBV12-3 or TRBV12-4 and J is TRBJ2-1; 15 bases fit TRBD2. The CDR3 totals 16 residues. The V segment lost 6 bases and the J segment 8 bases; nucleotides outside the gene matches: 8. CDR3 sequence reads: CASSPGTSGGYHEQFF. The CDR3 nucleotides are TGTGCCAGCAGCCCGGGGACTAGCGGGGGGTATCATGAGCAGTTCTTC.

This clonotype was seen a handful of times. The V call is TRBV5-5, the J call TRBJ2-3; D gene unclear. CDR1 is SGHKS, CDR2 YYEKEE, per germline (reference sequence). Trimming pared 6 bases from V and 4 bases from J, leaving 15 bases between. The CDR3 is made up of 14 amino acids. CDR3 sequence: CASIPLGIADTQYF. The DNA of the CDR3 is TGTGCCAGCATCCCTTTGGGAATCGCAGATACGCAGTATTTT.

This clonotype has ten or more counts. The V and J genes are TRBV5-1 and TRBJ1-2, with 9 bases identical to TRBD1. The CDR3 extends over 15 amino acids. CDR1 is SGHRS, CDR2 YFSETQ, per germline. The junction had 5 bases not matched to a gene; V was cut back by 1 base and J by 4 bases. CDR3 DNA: TGCGCCAGCAGCTTGTTAACAGGGGGCGGCTATGGCTACACCTTC. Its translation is CASSLLTGGGYGYTF.

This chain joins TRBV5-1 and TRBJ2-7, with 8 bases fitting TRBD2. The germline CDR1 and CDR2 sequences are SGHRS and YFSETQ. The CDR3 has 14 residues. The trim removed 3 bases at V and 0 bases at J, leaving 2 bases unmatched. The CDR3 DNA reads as TGCGCCAGCAGCTCCGGGACTAGCTCCTACGAGCAGTACTTC. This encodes CASSSGTSSYEQYF.

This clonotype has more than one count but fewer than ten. The CDR3 DNA reads as TGCAGTGCCCGAAGGGGGGGACAGGGGAGTGAGCAGTACTTC. Residues: CSARRGGQGSEQYF. V usage is TRBV20-1 and J usage is TRBJ2-7, with 10 positions matching TRBD1. The CDR3 extends over 14 amino acids. V lost 6 bases and J lost 7; bases outside the gene matches: 12. Germline V gene data show CDR1 as DFQATT and CDR2 as SNEGSKA (reference sequence).